The 13 T cell receptor beta chains below were found in one sample sequenced in a study of T cell responses to AZD1222 COVID-19 vaccine. Assay: immunoSEQ multiplex PCR; the TCRdb copy retains only in-frame clones and omits some. The sample shows around 80,000 clones, approximately 85% of them seen only once. Sample: peripheral blood, taken 28 days after the second AZD1222 dose. The receptors come from an adult who received the AZD1222 COVID-19 vaccine.

The chain employs TRBV6-1 and TRBJ2-2, with 7 nucleotides matching TRBD2. V lost 7 bases and J lost 3; bases outside the gene matches: 5. Germline V gives CDR1 MNHNS, CDR2 SASEGT. The CDR3 runs to 14 residues. The CDR3 nucleotides are TGTGCCAGCATCCGGGGGGAGGACACCGGGGAGCTGTTTTTT. Its protein product is CASIRGEDTGELFF.

The sample holds a few counts of this clone. V usage is TRBV5-1 and J usage is TRBJ1-1; tentative D call: TRBD1 (5 bases). In germline, CDR1 is SGHRS, CDR2 YFSETQ. Trimming stripped 4 bases from V and 3 bases from J, with 10 bases between. The CDR3 length is 13 residues. CDR3 in amino acids: CASSQDSHTEAFF. The CDR3 DNA follows: TGCGCCAGCAGCCAAGACAGCCACACTGAAGCTTTCTTT. Filled out from reference TRBV5-1 and TRBJ1-1, the complete variable domain reads KAGVTQTPRYLIKTRGQQVTLSCSPISGHRSVSWYQQTPGQGLQFLFEYFSETQRNKGNFPGRFSGRQFSNSRSEMNVSTLELGDSALYLCASSQDSHTEAFFGQGTRLTVV.

Of note for this clone: Germline is not matched at one junction end, which may reflect a read error. The chain has TRBV30 and TRBJ2-7; 9 bases match TRBD1. The CDR3 contains 16 residues. Germline values: CDR1 GTSNPN, CDR2 SVGIG (reference sequence). The CDR3 spells CAWSVDAPGTGRPLSF. The CDR3 DNA is TGTGCCTGGAGCGTAGACGCCCCCGGGACAGGGAGACCGCTTTCCTTC.

The table lists this clone with a count of one. The genes are TRBV10-1 and TRBJ1-2, with 7 bases aligning to TRBD1. Germline V CDR1 and CDR2: WNHNN, SYGVQD (reference sequence). The ends lost 0 bases at V and 7 bases at J; junction bases unmatched: 8. This CDR3 spans 15 amino acids. The CDR3 reads CASSESTGTAGGYTF. The CDR3 DNA follows: TGCGCCAGCAGTGAGTCGACGGGGACAGCGGGTGGCTACACCTTC.

The chain couples TRBV5-8 to TRBJ1-1; the D gene is possibly TRBD1 (5 bases). The ends were cut back, 4 bases at V and 1 base at J, with 14 bases in the middle. Germline CDR1 and CDR2: SGHTS and YDEGEE. The CDR3 spans 15 residues. The CDR3 spells CASSHWGGGNTEAFF. CDR3 DNA sequence: TGTGCCAGCAGCCACTGGGGCGGGGGGAACACTGAAGCTTTCTTT.

This chain uses TRBV30 with TRBJ2-2; 7 nucleotides agree with TRBD1. This CDR3 comprises 15 residues. Germline trimming cut 1 base from V and 5 bases from J; bases unmatched to any gene: 7. Germline V gives CDR1 GTSNPN, CDR2 SVGIG (reference sequence). The CDR3 nucleotides are TGTGCCTGGAGTGACAAGGGGGCGTGGACCGGGGAGCTGTTTTTT. It specifies CAWSDKGAWTGELFF.

This chain joins TRBV7-9 and TRBJ2-5, with D perhaps TRBD1 (6 bases). The germline CDR1 and CDR2 sequences are SEHNR and FQNEAQ (reference sequence). This CDR3 region has 14 residues. Trimming shortened V by 1 base and J by 2 bases, and 8 bases separated the two germline ends. This CDR3 is CASSLVGTQETQYF. The CDR3 nucleotides read TGTGCCAGCAGCTTAGTAGGGACACAAGAGACCCAGTACTTC.

This clone was counted between two and nine times. The V gene is TRBV4-2, the J gene TRBJ2-3; D tentatively reads TRBD1 or TRBD2 (7 bases each). The CDR3 is 17 amino acids. CDR1 is LGHNA, CDR2 YNFKEQ, per germline. Between the trimmed V and J ends, which lost 0 bases and 2 bases, there was a span of 15 bases. This CDR3 reads CASSQDEGRGLTDTQYF. The CDR3 DNA sequence: TGTGCCAGCAGCCAAGATGAGGGGAGGGGGCTCACAGATACGCAGTATTTT.

The V call is TRBV19, the J call TRBJ2-7; 9 nucleotides align to TRBD1. The CDR3 spans 14 residues. Germline lookup yields CDR1 LNHDA and CDR2 SQIVND (reference sequence). The ends lost 7 bases at V and 8 bases at J; junction bases unmatched: 12. The CDR3 DNA is TGTGCCAGTACTGCGGGACAGGGTGCCTTGAAGCAGTACTTC. The encoded protein is CASTAGQGALKQYF.

The rearrangement links TRBV6-5 to TRBJ1-4; D possibly corresponds to TRBD1 (5 bases). The CDR3 contains 14 residues. Trimming took off 7 bases at V and 8 bases at J, with 17 bases between the two ends. Looked up from germline, CDR1 is MNHEY and CDR2 is SVGAGI. CDR3 nucleotides: TGTGCCAGCACGACTCGGGGGTCGAGGGAAAAACTGTTTTTT. Translation: CASTTRGSREKLFF.

The V and J genes are TRBV3-1 (or the pseudogene TRBV3-2) and TRBJ1-5, with D uncertain. CDR1 is LGHDT, CDR2 YNNKEL, per germline (reference sequence). Trimming stripped 3 bases from V and 2 bases from J, with 8 bases between. The length of the CDR3 is 14 residues. CDR3 in DNA: TGTGCCAGCAGCCATCAGAAGGGCAATCAGCCCCAGCATTTT. It translates to CASSHQKGNQPQHF.

The chain is built from TRBV28 and TRBJ1-5; 8 bases map to TRBD1. The CDR3 runs to 16 residues. CDR1 MDHEN and CDR2 SYDVKM come from the germline V gene. Trimming removed 3 bases from V and 4 bases from J; junction bases left unmatched: 8. CDR3 residues: CASSLWGTGDNQPQHF. DNA for the CDR3: TGTGCCAGCAGTTTGTGGGGGACAGGAGATAATCAGCCCCAGCATTTT.

The chain carries TRBV28 and TRBJ1-6; no reliable D call. The germline CDR1 and CDR2 sequences are MDHEN and SYDVKM. This CDR3 has 13 amino acids. With 3 bases removed from V and 2 bases from J, the gap between germline ends came to 2 bases. The CDR3 bases are TGTGCCAGCAGTTTTACCTATAATTCACCCCTCCACTTT. Residues: CASSFTYNSPLHF.